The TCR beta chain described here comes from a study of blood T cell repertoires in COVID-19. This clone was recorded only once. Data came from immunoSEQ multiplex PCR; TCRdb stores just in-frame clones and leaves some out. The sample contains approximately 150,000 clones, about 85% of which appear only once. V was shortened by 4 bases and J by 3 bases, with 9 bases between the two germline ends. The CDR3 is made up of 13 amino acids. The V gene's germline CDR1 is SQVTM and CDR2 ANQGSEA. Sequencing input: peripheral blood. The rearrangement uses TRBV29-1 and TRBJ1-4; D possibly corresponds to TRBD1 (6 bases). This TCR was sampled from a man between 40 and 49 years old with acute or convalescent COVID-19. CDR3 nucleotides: TGCAGCGTTGGGGGGCAGGCTAATGAAAAACTGTTTTTT. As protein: CSVGGQANEKLFF.